This T cell receptor beta chain was retrieved from a study of blood T cell repertoires in COVID-19 (dated by TCRdb to about 2020). At the level of the whole study: Samples from collaborators originated in the United States, Italy and Spain and spanned both the acute and convalescent phases of COVID-19. Subjects who had been exposed to COVID-19, were actively infected with it, or had recovered from it provided the deeply sampled blood TCRbeta repertoires that made up the dataset. Where available, HLA class I and class II types were obtained from metadata supplied by the sample provider rather than from assay-based typing. A freely available public database, intended as a resource for researchers studying the immune response to SARS-CoV-2, is where the repertoires were released. The samples were drawn from two sources: the first 160 participants of the ongoing ImmuneRACE study, and some 1,300 subjects contributed by 6 global collaborators. The sample metadata nearly always contained a de-identified subject ID, COVID-19 status, age in years and sex. The prospective study material was composed of cDNA or gDNA derived from T cells, B-cell-depleted T cells, or PBMCs.

V is cut by 2 bases and J by 4 bases, and the space between the germline ends is 11 bases. The germline V gene provides CDR1 SGHRS and CDR2 YFSETQ. The CDR3 has 14 amino acids, counting the end cysteine and phenylalanine. The read is trimmed to its CDR3 DNA, 42 bases read in frame from base 1. Points on this clone: No antigen is known for it. No per-base quality is available; no much larger clone lies one base away.

The collaborating institutions used their own protocols to collect whole blood in K2EDTA tubes. Collaborator samples were shipped for TCRbeta analysis as frozen whole blood, isolated PBMCs, or DNA extracted from either sample type. Summary of the overall study and its limitations: The amount of clinical and demographic metadata varied by source and participant and was provided uncurated.

TCRbeta CDR3 regions were amplified from genomic DNA using the immunoSEQ Assay, a bias-controlled multiplex PCR. Concerning the study's data processing: Within the assay, amplification of reference gene primers was used to estimate how many nucleated cells each sample contained. To quantify the absolute abundance of each unique TCRbeta CDR3 rearrangement, sequence reads were collapsed and filtered. For each sample, productive Simpson clonality was calculated by taking the square root of Simpson's diversity index across productive rearrangements. Here the immuneACCESS table is served through TCRdb, limited to in-frame sequences with V and J called. Missing clones are a known gap in these copies; in checked studies unresolved V genes cover under half, and the rest lacks a known reason. The D gene and trimming were derived from the DNA, and the V and J assignments and clone size from that table. Here the sample has approximately 180,000 clones; more than 70% occur a single time. 4.4% of the sample comes from the top ten.

The clonotype was recovered from a human donor in a cohort sampled during active COVID-19. The chain was built from TRBV5-1 and TRBJ2-3; TRBD2 could be the D gene, as 5 bases match. The specimen sequenced was peripheral blood. Read as DNA, the sequence is TGCGCCAGCAGCTTACGTCGGGGATCAGATACGCAGTATTTT. This codes for CASSLRRGSDTQYF.